This T cell receptor beta chain was observed in a study of control samples from healthy donors and cancer patients. In regard to this clone: Other DNA sequences of this sample code for an identical CDR3.

The assay was immunoSEQ multiplex PCR, and TCRdb's table has in-frame clones only and misses some. This table has 60,000 to 95,000 clones, 84% appearing once. V was shortened by 3 bases and J by 1 base, with 4 bases between the two germline ends. The CDR3 covers 11 residues. The germline V gene encodes CDR1 DFQATT and CDR2 SNEGSKA (reference sequence). The V call is TRBV20-1, the J call TRBJ2-7; D not resolved. Sample: blood. This receptor was taken from a man aged 45 to 65 in good health. The CDR3 DNA sequence: TGCAGTGCTAGCGGGTCCTACGAGCAGTACTTC. Amino acid sequence: CSASGSYEQYF.